This T cell receptor (beta chain) was retrieved from a study of cytomegalovirus exposure and HLA in healthy donors. The study's findings and limits: Across donors, most TCRs were seen rarely, yet some public ones were widespread. A later analysis linked 15,000 to 20,000 TCR beta sequences to HLA alleles at 0.05 false discovery rate. Researchers counted roughly 160 TCR beta chains as cytomegalovirus-associated.

A multiplex PCR was run with 60 Vbeta primers and 13 Jbeta primers. Here immunoSEQ multiplex PCR was the method, and the copy in TCRdb shows in-frame clones only, minus some. This repertoire shows 88,000 or so clones, under 65% found once; its top ten account for roughly 4.4%. As for this clone: Its antigen is unidentified.

The CDR3 runs to 15 residues. V gave up 0 bases and J gave up 4 bases, with 12 bases separating them. Germline V gene lookup returns CDR1 MNHEY and CDR2 SVGAGI. Input material: PBMCs. This chain uses TRBV6-5 with TRBJ1-1; D is unresolved. This receptor was taken from a male donor in good health and CMV-seropositive. The CDR3 here is CASSYSFGKGTEAFF. CDR3 nucleotides: TGTGCCAGCAGTTACTCGTTCGGGAAAGGCACTGAAGCTTTCTTT.